Below, 29 T cell receptor beta chains from the same sample are listed, as sequenced in a study of beta chain features in type 1 diabetes (dated by TCRdb to the late 2010s). Library generation was performed with the immunoSEQ multiplex PCR assay. The entire amount of isolated RNA was reverse transcribed using the High Capacity cDNA Reverse Transcription Kit, so the sequenced TCRB transcripts were expressed ones. TCRdb retrieved this table from immuneACCESS and kept in-frame rearrangements only. Not all clones are present; in checked studies, unresolved V genes account for under half, and no reason is known for the remainder. Present in this sample are about 150,000 clones, 7% to 9% of which were seen just once. The ten largest clones add up to 0.5% of the sample. These receptors have no identified antigens. Overall results and qualifications from the work: Type 1 diabetes patients showed a moderate but significant shortening of TCRB CDR3 length in all four CD4+ subsets.

The sample consisted of central memory CD4+ T cells from blood. These receptors were collected from a man aged 18 to 29 with type 1 diabetes.

This clone was seen a handful of times. The rearrangement joins TRBV29-1 to TRBJ1-1; the match to TRBD1 covers 7 bases. The J segment lost 0 bases and the V segment lost 4 bases, leaving 8 bases of the junction unmatched. The CDR3 runs to 15 residues. Looked up from germline, CDR1 is SQVTM and CDR2 is ANQGSEA. This CDR3 reads CSVGQGWGMNTEAFF. The CDR3 nucleotides are TGCAGCGTTGGACAGGGCTGGGGTATGAACACTGAAGCTTTCTTT. Filled out from reference TRBV29-1 and TRBJ1-1, the complete variable domain reads SAVISQKPSRDICQRGTSLTIQCQVDSQVTMMFWYRQQPGQSLTLIATANQGSEATYESGFVIDKFPISRPNLTFSTLTVSNMSPEDSSIYLCSVGQGWGMNTEAFFGQGTRLTVV.

The chain employs TRBV6-5 and TRBJ2-3, with TRBD2 matching over 7 bases. This CDR3 region has 14 residues. The germline gives CDR1 MNHEY, CDR2 SVGAGI. The CDR3 reads CGSRWRENADTQYF. CDR3 nucleotide sequence: TGTGGGAGCAGATGGCGGGAGAACGCAGATACGCAGTATTTT.

The rearrangement joins TRBV9 to TRBJ2-2; 9 nucleotides agree with TRBD2. Germline V CDR1 and CDR2: SGDLS, YYNGEE. Trimming removed 7 bases from V and 0 bases from J; junction bases left unmatched: 10. This CDR3 is 17 amino acids long. Written as DNA, the CDR3 is TGTGCCAGCGGTAGCGGGGGCCAGAGTTCGAACACCGGGGAGCTGTTTTTT. As protein: CASGSGGQSSNTGELFF.

Concerning this clone: At one end the junction does not follow the germline gene, possibly because of a read error. The gene calls are TRBV29-1 and TRBJ2-3; 7 bases fit TRBD1. The CDR3 is made up of 13 amino acids. Per the germline V gene, CDR1 is SQVTM and CDR2 is ANQGSEA. The CDR3 nucleotides read TGCAGCGTGGAAGGACAGGTAGAAGATACGCAGTATTTT. It is translated as CSVEGQVEDTQYF.

This clone was picked up a small number of times. The V and J genes are TRBV6-1 and TRBJ1-1; perhaps TRBD1 as D (6 bases). Trimming took 6 bases from V and 2 from J, leaving 10 bases between them. This CDR3 is built from 13 residues. Germline V gives CDR1 MNHNS, CDR2 SASEGT. CDR3 amino acids: CASRTGPNTEAFF. The CDR3 bases are TGTGCCAGCAGAACAGGGCCCAACACTGAAGCTTTCTTT.

This clone appeared a few times. This sequence joins TRBV7-2 and TRBJ2-5; 12 bases match TRBD1. V was pared by 5 bases and J by 5 bases, with 9 bases of the junction left unmatched. Germline lookup yields CDR1 SGHTA and CDR2 FQGNSA. This CDR3 spans 16 amino acids. The CDR3 nucleotides read TGTGCCAGCAGCGCTCGGGACAGGGGGCTTTGGGAGACCCAGTACTTC. This translates into CASSARDRGLWETQYF.

This clone was detected only a few times. The chain combines TRBV15 with TRBJ1-2; 7 bases match TRBD1. CDR3 length: 15 residues. The germline V gene encodes CDR1 LNHNV and CDR2 YYDKDF (reference sequence). V was pared by 5 bases and J by 0 bases, with 6 bases of the junction left unmatched. The CDR3 reads CATSGWDSSNYGYTF. The CDR3, as DNA: TGTGCCACCAGCGGATGGGACAGCTCTAACTATGGCTACACCTTC.

V usage is TRBV28 and J usage is TRBJ2-3, with 8 bases aligning to TRBD2. The length of the CDR3 is 13 residues. The germline CDR1 and CDR2 sequences are MDHEN and SYDVKM. V trimming: 5 bases; J trimming: 4 bases; junction bases outside the gene matches: 2. CDR3 loop: CASSPGGADTQYF. CDR3 DNA: TGTGCCAGCAGTCCCGGGGGGGCAGATACGCAGTATTTT. Full variable domain (outside the CDR3, taken from reference TRBV28 and TRBJ2-3): DVKVTQSSRYLVKRTGEKVFLECVQDMDHENMFWYRQDPGLGLRLIYFSYDVKMKEKGDIPEGYSVSREKKERFSLILESASTNQTSMYLCASSPGGADTQYFGPGTRLTVL.

This clone was counted a few times. The chain has TRBV29-1 and TRBJ1-1; D gene ambiguous. This CDR3 comprises 13 residues. The V gene's germline CDR1 is SQVTM and CDR2 ANQGSEA. Trimming stripped 5 bases from V and 0 bases from J, with 10 bases between. The CDR3 loop reads CSVKGRMNTEAFF. CDR3 sequence (DNA): TGCAGCGTTAAAGGGCGGATGAACACTGAAGCTTTCTTT.

V gene TRBV25-1 combines with J gene TRBJ1-1; D call uncertain. This CDR3 has 15 residues. V gave up 0 bases and J gave up 3 bases, with 11 bases separating them. Per the germline V gene, CDR1 is MGHDK and CDR2 is SYGVNS. In DNA form, the CDR3 reads TGTGCCAGCAGTGAATACGGGGTGGTAGACACTGAAGCTTTCTTT. It codes for CASSEYGVVDTEAFF.

This rearrangement joins TRBV4-3 to TRBJ2-1; 8 nucleotides match TRBD2. Germline V CDR1 and CDR2: LGHNA, YSLEER. This CDR3 has 14 amino acids. Trimming took 1 base from V and 4 from J; bases not matched to a gene: 0. The CDR3 region is CASSQAGGYNEQFF. The CDR3 nucleotides read TGCGCCAGCAGCCAAGCGGGGGGGTACAATGAGCAGTTCTTC.

The genes are TRBV5-6 and TRBJ2-7; 9 bases map to TRBD1. CDR3 length: 16 residues. The V gene end was trimmed by 4 bases and the J gene end by 3 bases; junction bases not matched to a gene: 11. Germline values: CDR1 SGHDT, CDR2 YYEEEE. CDR3 coding DNA: TGTGCCAGCAGCATGGGGCGCGGGACAGGGCGCTACGAGCAGTACTTC. It translates to CASSMGRGTGRYEQYF.

This sequence joins TRBV10-2 and TRBJ1-5; 7 bases align to TRBD1. Per germline, CDR1 WSHSY and CDR2 SAAADI. The CDR3 is made up of 14 amino acids. Germline trimming cut 0 bases from V and 7 bases from J; bases unmatched to any gene: 3. CDR3 region: CASSESTGSQPQHF. As DNA, the CDR3 is TGCGCCAGCAGTGAGTCGACAGGGAGCCAGCCCCAGCATTTT.

This sequence joins TRBV29-1 and TRBJ2-1; the D gene is possibly TRBD1 (5 bases). Germline values: CDR1 SQVTM, CDR2 ANQGSEA. The CDR3 runs to 14 residues. V lost 6 bases and J 4 bases, leaving 16 bases between the germline ends. The DNA for the CDR3 is TGCAGCGTCGTCCGCAACAGGCAATACAATGAGCAGTTCTTC. As protein: CSVVRNRQYNEQFF.

This clone has more than one count but fewer than ten. The chain is built from TRBV7-7 and TRBJ2-5, with 7 nucleotides matching TRBD1. Germline CDR1 SSHAT, CDR2 FNYEAQ (reference sequence). Germline trimming cut 5 bases from V and 4 bases from J; bases unmatched to any gene: 10. This CDR3 comprises 15 residues. The CDR3 DNA sequence: TGTGCCAGCAGCCCCCGACAGGGAAGTATAGAGACCCAGTACTTC. Amino acid sequence: CASSPRQGSIETQYF. The full variable domain, in which reference TRBV7-7 and TRBJ2-5 provide the parts outside the CDR3, is GAGVSQSPRYKVTKRGQDVTLRCDPISSHATLYWYQQALGQGPEFLTYFNYEAQPDKSGLPSDRFSAERPEGSISTLTIQRTEQRDSAMYRCASSPRQGSIETQYFGPGTRLLVL.

The J gene is TRBJ1-2, the V gene TRBV6-6; D is undetermined. V lost 3 bases to trimming and J lost 8 bases, with 7 bases between them. Per the germline V gene, CDR1 is MNHNY and CDR2 is SVGAGI (reference sequence). The CDR3 loop spans 11 amino acids. The DNA of the CDR3 is TGTGCCAGCAGTTATTTTAGCGGCTACACCTTC. Translation gives CASSYFSGYTF.

The chain combines TRBV13 with TRBJ1-5; possibly TRBD1 for D (6 bases). Germline CDR1 reads PRHDT; CDR2 reads FYEKMQ (reference sequence). The V gene lost 5 bases and the J gene lost 3 bases, with 20 bases spanning the gap. This CDR3 has 17 amino acids. CDR3 residues: CASSLGGSRGDNQPQHF. The CDR3 nucleotides read TGTGCCAGCAGCCTGGGGGGGTCCAGGGGAGACAATCAGCCCCAGCATTTT.

This chain connects TRBV9 to TRBJ1-1, with D maybe TRBD1 (6 bases). V lost 3 bases, J lost 6 bases, and 9 bases lay in between. Germline-derived CDR1 and CDR2 are SGDLS and YYNGEE. There are 12 residues in the CDR3. The CDR3 sequence is CASSEQGPEAFF. CDR3 nucleotide sequence: TGTGCCAGCAGCGAACAGGGTCCTGAAGCTTTCTTT.

This clone occurred a few times. This sequence joins TRBV28 and TRBJ1-4; D ambiguous. V lost 1 base and J 7 bases, leaving 13 bases between the germline ends. Looked up from germline, CDR1 is MDHEN and CDR2 is SYDVKM. This CDR3 comprises 15 residues. Here the CDR3 reads CASSLFSGFGEKLFF. CDR3 DNA: TGTGCCAGCAGTTTATTTTCAGGATTCGGTGAAAAACTGTTTTTT.

Only a few counts were recorded for this clone. The chain has TRBV20-1 and TRBJ2-5; D call uncertain. Germline V gene lookup returns CDR1 DFQATT and CDR2 SNEGSKA (reference sequence). V shed 3 bases and J shed 4 bases, with 6 bases lying between them. The CDR3 has 11 amino acids. The CDR3 region is CSASYGETQYF. CDR3 in DNA: TGCAGTGCTAGCTACGGAGAGACCCAGTACTTC.

This clone has a handful of counts. The genes are TRBV2 and TRBJ1-2; the D gene is possibly TRBD1 (6 bases). From germline, CDR1 is SNHLY and CDR2 FYNNEI. V gave up 2 bases and J gave up 5 bases, with 18 bases separating them. This CDR3 is built from 16 residues. The CDR3 protein is CASSELRGALVYGYTF. The CDR3 nucleotides are TGTGCCAGCAGTGAACTTCGGGGGGCGTTGGTTTATGGCTACACCTTC.

In its sample, this clone was seen a few times. The V gene is TRBV6-4, the J gene TRBJ2-7, with no clear D. CDR3 size: 14 residues. Trimming pared 5 bases from V and 1 base from J, leaving 12 bases between. CDR1 is MRHNA and CDR2 is SNTAGT in the germline V gene. The CDR3 protein is CASSPSASSYEQYF. Written as DNA, the CDR3 is TGTGCCAGCAGTCCTTCTGCTAGTTCCTACGAGCAGTACTTC.

This clone was detected a few times. The V and J genes are TRBV28 and TRBJ1-2, with TRBD1 matching 9 bases. Trimming at V came to 2 bases and at J to 8 bases, leaving 3 bases not matched to a gene. This CDR3 has 13 residues. Germline assignment: CDR1 MDHEN and CDR2 SYDVKM. CDR3: CASSLGTGNGYTF. The CDR3 coding sequence is TGTGCCAGCAGTTTAGGGACAGGGAACGGCTACACCTTC.

The chain joins TRBV7-2 to TRBJ1-4; perhaps TRBD1 as D (6 bases). Per the germline V gene, CDR1 is SGHTA and CDR2 is FQGNSA. Trimming removed 2 bases at V and 7 bases at J, with 14 bases between. This CDR3 contains 15 residues. The CDR3, as DNA: TGTGCCAGCAGCTTATTTTTGGGGGCGGGTGAAAAACTGTTTTTT. The encoded protein is CASSLFLGAGEKLFF.

This clone was detected only a few times. The gene calls are TRBV29-1 and TRBJ2-5; tentative D call: TRBD2 (6 bases). V was pared by 6 bases and J by 7 bases, with 21 bases between. CDR3 length equals 14 residues. CDR1 and CDR2 (germline): SQVTM, ANQGSEA. DNA of the CDR3: TGCAGCGTGGGCGGGGAGATGGCGCCCGGGACCCAGTACTTC. Amino acids: CSVGGEMAPGTQYF.

CDR3 amino acids: CATLAGPNTDTQYF. The CDR3 DNA reads as TGTGCCACCTTAGCGGGGCCGAACACAGATACGCAGTATTTT. The chain joins TRBV10-3 to TRBJ2-3; TRBD2 aligns across 8 bases. Trimming at V came to 10 bases and at J to 2 bases, leaving 8 bases not matched to a gene. The CDR3 extends over 14 amino acids. Germline-derived CDR1 and CDR2 are ENHRY and SYGVKD.

This clone was counted only a few times. The chain is built from TRBV28 and TRBJ1-6; D is possibly TRBD1 (6 bases). Per germline, CDR1 MDHEN and CDR2 SYDVKM. Trimming stripped 4 bases from V and 5 bases from J, with 9 bases between. The CDR3 sequence is 14 residues long. The DNA for the CDR3 is TGTGCCAGCAGTTCGCCAGGGGATAATTCACCCCTCCACTTT. This sequence encodes CASSSPGDNSPLHF.

The V and J genes are TRBV18 and TRBJ2-7; possible D gene TRBD2, 5 bases. There are 15 residues in the CDR3. Trimming shortened V by 3 bases and J by 6 bases, and 18 bases separated the two germline ends. CDR1 and CDR2 (germline): KGHSH, LQKENI. Here the CDR3 DNA reads TGTGCCAGCTCACCGGTCGGGTCTAGCCGCGGCGAGCAGTACTTC. Amino acid sequence: CASSPVGSSRGEQYF.

This clone was observed a few times. The genes are TRBV5-1 and TRBJ2-5; D possibly corresponds to TRBD2 (6 bases). The CDR3 runs 13 residues. CDR1 SGHRS and CDR2 YFSETQ come from the germline V gene. V lost 5 bases and J 3 bases, leaving 11 bases between the germline ends. The CDR3 here is CASSGDWEETQYF. CDR3 nucleotides: TGCGCCAGCAGTGGGGACTGGGAAGAGACCCAGTACTTC.